The 12 T cell receptor beta chains below were found in one sample sequenced in a study of shared clonotypes between healthy human individuals. Generated by immunoSEQ multiplex PCR, the TCRdb table keeps only in-frame clones and is missing some. Here the sample spans around 2.5 million clones, approximately 93% being singletons. Sequenced sample: naive CD4+ T cells from PBMCs. Stated subset: CD45RA+ positively selected. These TCRs come from a man between 18 and 35 years old in good health. Some clones in this sample may be carry-over from other donors' samples.

The rearrangement joins TRBV29-1 to TRBJ1-4, with 7 bases that match TRBD1. The CDR3 loop spans 13 amino acids. With 4 bases clipped from V and 8 bases from J, the junction kept 7 bases outside the gene matches. CDR1 is SQVTM, CDR2 ANQGSEA, per germline. In DNA form, the CDR3 reads TGCAGCGTTGGGGAGACAGGGCGAGAAAAACTGTTTTTT. This sequence encodes CSVGETGREKLFF.

The V gene is TRBV9, the J gene TRBJ2-1; possible D gene TRBD1, 6 bases. The CDR3 extends over 14 amino acids. Germline-derived CDR1 and CDR2 are SGDLS and YYNGEE. Deletions cut 7 bases from V and 0 bases from J, with 11 bases between. CDR3 bases: TGTGCCAGCGGGGGCGGTCTCTCCTACAATGAGCAGTTCTTC. Amino acids: CASGGGLSYNEQFF. Complete variable domain (other parts from reference TRBV9 and TRBJ2-1): DSGVTQTPKHLITATGQRVTLRCSPRSGDLSVYWYQQSLDQGLQFLIQYYNGEERAKGNILERFSAQQFPDLHSELNLSSLELGDSALYFCASGGGLSYNEQFFGPGTRLTVL.

V gene TRBV5-6 combines with J gene TRBJ2-1; 8 bases agree with TRBD1. J lost 5 bases, V lost 4 bases, and 8 bases had no gene match. Germline V gene sequence: CDR1 SGHDT, CDR2 YYEEEE. The CDR3 loop spans 15 amino acids. In DNA, the CDR3 is TGTGCCAGCAGCCGCGTGGACAGGGCGGACAATGAGCAGTTCTTC. This translates into CASSRVDRADNEQFF.

This chain joins TRBV28 and TRBJ2-7; perhaps TRBD1 as D (6 bases). There are 14 residues in the CDR3. V was cut by 7 bases and J by 0 bases, with 13 bases left in between. Germline CDR1 is MDHEN and CDR2 is SYDVKM. The CDR3 DNA reads as TGTGCCAGCACTACTGGACAGCTCTCCTACGAGCAGTACTTC. Residues: CASTTGQLSYEQYF. Variable domain in full (rest from reference TRBV28 and TRBJ2-7): DVKVTQSSRYLVKRTGEKVFLECVQDMDHENMFWYRQDPGLGLRLIYFSYDVKMKEKGDIPEGYSVSREKKERFSLILESASTNQTSMYLCASTTGQLSYEQYFGPGTRLTVT.

The chain combines TRBV6-1 with TRBJ2-1; TRBD1 matches 10 bases. Germline CDR1 is MNHNS and CDR2 is SASEGT. Trimming took 3 bases from V and 6 from J; bases not matched to a gene: 5. CDR3 length: 15 amino acids. As DNA, the CDR3 is TGTGCCAGCAGTGATTTGGGGACAGGGGCCAATGAGCAGTTCTTC. This sequence encodes CASSDLGTGANEQFF.

The J gene is TRBJ2-7, the V gene TRBV5-4, with 10 nucleotides matching TRBD1. CDR1 is SGHNT, CDR2 YYREEE, per germline (reference sequence). There are 15 residues in the CDR3. Unmatched junction bases numbered 3, after V lost 1 base and J lost 2 bases. The CDR3 DNA follows: TGTGCCAGCAGCTTGAGGGGGACAGGGGCCTACGAGCAGTACTTC. This encodes CASSLRGTGAYEQYF.

CDR3 protein: CASAPTGGEGGYTF. The CDR3 bases are TGTGCCAGCGCACCGACAGGGGGGGAAGGTGGCTACACCTTC. The V and J genes are TRBV19 and TRBJ1-2, with 9 bases identical to TRBD1. The CDR3 contains 14 residues. Germline assignment: CDR1 LNHDA and CDR2 SQIVND (reference sequence). V was clipped by 9 bases and J by 7 bases; unmatched bases: 12.

The chain carries TRBV9 and TRBJ2-7; possible D gene TRBD1, 8 bases. The CDR3 length is 15 residues. V dropped 3 bases and J dropped 2 bases, with 15 bases sitting between them. Germline V gene data show CDR1 as SGDLS and CDR2 as YYNGEE. The CDR3 here is CASSAGGGGPYEQYF. The DNA of the CDR3 is TGTGCCAGCAGCGCAGGGGGCGGGGGACCCTACGAGCAGTACTTC.

The count of this clone is one. The J gene is TRBJ2-5, the V gene TRBV7-6, with 7 bases that match TRBD2. The last part of the DNA fits TRBJ2-7 better; the J call may be wrong. Per the germline V gene, CDR1 is SGHVS and CDR2 is FNYEAQ. This CDR3 spans 16 amino acids. In DNA form, the CDR3 reads TGTGCCAGCAGCCGCACAAGCGGGGCAAACTCCTACGAGCAGTACTTC. Its translation: CASSRTSGANSYEQYF.

The rearrangement joins TRBV28 to TRBJ2-5; the D call may be TRBD1 or TRBD2 (6 bases each). Germline values: CDR1 MDHEN, CDR2 SYDVKM. The CDR3 contains 13 residues. V was clipped by 5 bases and J by 5 bases, with 12 bases between them. CDR3 DNA: TGTGCCAGCAGTACAACAGGGAGGGAGACCCAGTACTTC. Its translation: CASSTTGRETQYF.

This rearrangement joins TRBV11-2 to TRBJ2-5; TRBD1 matches at 8 bases. The J call may not be correct, given that the DNA end is closer to TRBJ2-7. Germline values: CDR1 SGHAT, CDR2 FQNNGV. The CDR3 runs 14 residues. The chain's CDR3 is CASNPTDRAYEQYF. The DNA for the CDR3 is TGTGCCAGCAACCCCACGGACAGGGCCTACGAGCAGTACTTC.

V gene TRBV6-4 combines with J gene TRBJ2-5; D is ambiguous. The CDR3 has 14 amino acids. In germline, CDR1 is MRHNA, CDR2 SNTAGT. The germline V and J ends were trimmed by 4 bases and 2 bases, with 11 bases remaining between them. The CDR3 DNA reads TGTGCCAGCAGTGGCCGCGTCAAACAAGAGACCCAGTACTTC. Protein sequence: CASSGRVKQETQYF.